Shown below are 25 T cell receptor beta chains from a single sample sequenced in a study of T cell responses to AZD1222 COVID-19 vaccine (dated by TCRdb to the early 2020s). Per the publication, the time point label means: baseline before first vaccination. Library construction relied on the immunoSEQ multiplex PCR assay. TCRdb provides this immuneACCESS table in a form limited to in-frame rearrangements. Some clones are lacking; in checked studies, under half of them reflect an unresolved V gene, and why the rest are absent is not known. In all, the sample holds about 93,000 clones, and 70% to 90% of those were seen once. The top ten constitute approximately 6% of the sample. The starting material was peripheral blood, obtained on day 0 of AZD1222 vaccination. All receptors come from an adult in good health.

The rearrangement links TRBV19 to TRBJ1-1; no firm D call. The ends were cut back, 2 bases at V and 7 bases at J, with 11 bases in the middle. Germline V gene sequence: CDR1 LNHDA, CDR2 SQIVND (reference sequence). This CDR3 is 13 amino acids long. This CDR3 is CASSILATYEAFF. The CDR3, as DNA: TGTGCCAGTAGTATATTGGCAACGTATGAAGCTTTCTTT.

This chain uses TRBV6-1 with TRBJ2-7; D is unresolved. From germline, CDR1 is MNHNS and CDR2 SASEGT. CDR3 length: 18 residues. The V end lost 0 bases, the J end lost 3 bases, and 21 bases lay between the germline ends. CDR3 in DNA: TGTGCCAGCAGTGAAGCTCGTATATCCTCCTACAACCTCTACGAGCAGTACTTC. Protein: CASSEARISSYNLYEQYF.

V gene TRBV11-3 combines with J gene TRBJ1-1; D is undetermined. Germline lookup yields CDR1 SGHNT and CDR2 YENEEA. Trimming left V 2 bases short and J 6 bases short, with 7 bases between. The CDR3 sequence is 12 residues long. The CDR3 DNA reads TGTGCCAGCAGCTTACATTCTCCTGAAGCTTTCTTT. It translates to CASSLHSPEAFF.

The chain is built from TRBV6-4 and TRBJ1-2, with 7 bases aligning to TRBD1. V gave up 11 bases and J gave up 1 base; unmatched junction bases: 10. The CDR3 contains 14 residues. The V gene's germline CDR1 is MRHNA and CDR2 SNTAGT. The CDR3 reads CAGSPGQHNYGYTF. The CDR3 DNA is TGTGCCGGTTCTCCGGGACAGCATAACTATGGCTACACCTTC.

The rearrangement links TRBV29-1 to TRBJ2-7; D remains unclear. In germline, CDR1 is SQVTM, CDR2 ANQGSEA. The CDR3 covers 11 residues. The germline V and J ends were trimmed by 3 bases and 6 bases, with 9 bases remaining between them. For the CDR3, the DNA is TGCAGCGTTGAGATGGGATCCGAGCAGTACTTC. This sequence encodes CSVEMGSEQYF.

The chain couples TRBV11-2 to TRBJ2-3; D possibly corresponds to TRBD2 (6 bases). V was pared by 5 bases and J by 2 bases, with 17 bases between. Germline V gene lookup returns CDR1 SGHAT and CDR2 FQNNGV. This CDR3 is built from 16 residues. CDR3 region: CASSPGDWRDTDTQYF. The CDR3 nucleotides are TGTGCCAGCAGCCCAGGAGATTGGCGGGACACAGATACGCAGTATTTT.

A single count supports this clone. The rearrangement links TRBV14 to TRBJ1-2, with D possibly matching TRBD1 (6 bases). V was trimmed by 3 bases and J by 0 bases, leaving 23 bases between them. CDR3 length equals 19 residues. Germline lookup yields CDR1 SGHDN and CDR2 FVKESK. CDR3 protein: CASSQPPGTFIVANYGYTF. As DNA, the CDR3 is TGTGCCAGCAGCCAGCCGCCGGGGACATTTATAGTAGCTAACTATGGCTACACCTTC.

The CDR3 here is CASSGRSGGSYEQYF. The CDR3, as DNA: TGTGCCAGCAGCGGTAGGAGCGGGGGTTCCTACGAGCAGTACTTC. V usage is TRBV7-2 and J usage is TRBJ2-7; 8 nucleotides agree with TRBD2. Per germline, CDR1 SGHTA and CDR2 FQGNSA. The length of the CDR3 is 15 residues. The V gene end was trimmed by 5 bases and the J gene end by 1 base; junction bases not matched to a gene: 7.

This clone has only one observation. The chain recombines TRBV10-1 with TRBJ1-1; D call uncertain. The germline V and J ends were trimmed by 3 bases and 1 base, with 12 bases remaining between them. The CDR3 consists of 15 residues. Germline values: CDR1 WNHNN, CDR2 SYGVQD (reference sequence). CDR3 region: CASSDSLGENTEAFF. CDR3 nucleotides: TGCGCCAGCAGTGACAGTCTAGGTGAGAACACTGAAGCTTTCTTT.

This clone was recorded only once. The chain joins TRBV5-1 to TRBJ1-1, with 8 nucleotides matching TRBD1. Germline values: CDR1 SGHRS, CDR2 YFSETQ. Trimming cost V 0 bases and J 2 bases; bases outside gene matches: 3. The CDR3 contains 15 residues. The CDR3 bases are TGCGCCAGCAGCTTGGCGGACAGGGCCAACACTGAAGCTTTCTTT. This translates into CASSLADRANTEAFF. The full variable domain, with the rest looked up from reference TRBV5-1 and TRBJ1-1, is KAGVTQTPRYLIKTRGQQVTLSCSPISGHRSVSWYQQTPGQGLQFLFEYFSETQRNKGNFPGRFSGRQFSNSRSEMNVSTLELGDSALYLCASSLADRANTEAFFGQGTRLTVV.

Written as DNA, the CDR3 is TGTGCCAGTAGTAAGTCCGGGACTAGCGGGGAACTCACAGATACGCAGTATTTT. It is translated as CASSKSGTSGELTDTQYF. This rearrangement joins TRBV19 to TRBJ2-3, with 13 bases that match TRBD2. V was pared by 4 bases and J by 2 bases, with 9 bases of the junction left unmatched. The germline V gene has CDR1 LNHDA and CDR2 SQIVND (reference sequence). This CDR3 is 18 amino acids long.

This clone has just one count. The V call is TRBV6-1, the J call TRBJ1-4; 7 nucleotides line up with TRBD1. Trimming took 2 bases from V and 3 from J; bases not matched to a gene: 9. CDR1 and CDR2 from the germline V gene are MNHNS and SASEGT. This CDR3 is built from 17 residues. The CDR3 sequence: CASSEIKGAVANEKLFF. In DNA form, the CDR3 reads TGTGCCAGCAGTGAAATTAAGGGGGCTGTCGCTAATGAAAAACTGTTTTTT.

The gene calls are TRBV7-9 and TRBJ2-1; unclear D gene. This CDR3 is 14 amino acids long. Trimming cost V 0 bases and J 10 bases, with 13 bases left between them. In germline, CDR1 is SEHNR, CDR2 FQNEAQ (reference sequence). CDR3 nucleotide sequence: TGTGCCAGCAGCTTAGCGCTAACCGCAGACGAGCAGTTCTTC. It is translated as CASSLALTADEQFF.

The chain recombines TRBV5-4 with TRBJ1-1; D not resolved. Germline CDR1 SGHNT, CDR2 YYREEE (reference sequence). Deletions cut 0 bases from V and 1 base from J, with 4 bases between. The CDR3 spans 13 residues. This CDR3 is CASSLETNTEAFF. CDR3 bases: TGTGCCAGCAGCTTGGAAACGAACACTGAAGCTTTCTTT.

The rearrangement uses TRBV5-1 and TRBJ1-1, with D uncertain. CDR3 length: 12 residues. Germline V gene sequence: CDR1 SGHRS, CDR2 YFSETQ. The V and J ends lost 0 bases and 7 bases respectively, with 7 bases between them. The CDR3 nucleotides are TGCGCCAGCAGCTTGGAGGCTGGTGAAGCTTTCTTT. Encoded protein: CASSLEAGEAFF.

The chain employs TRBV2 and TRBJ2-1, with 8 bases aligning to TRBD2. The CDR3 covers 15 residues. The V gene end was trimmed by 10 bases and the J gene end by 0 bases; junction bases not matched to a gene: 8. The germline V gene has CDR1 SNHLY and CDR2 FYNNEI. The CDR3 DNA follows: TGTGCCACCCGGCGCGGGGGGAGCTCCTACAATGAGCAGTTCTTC. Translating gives CATRRGGSSYNEQFF.

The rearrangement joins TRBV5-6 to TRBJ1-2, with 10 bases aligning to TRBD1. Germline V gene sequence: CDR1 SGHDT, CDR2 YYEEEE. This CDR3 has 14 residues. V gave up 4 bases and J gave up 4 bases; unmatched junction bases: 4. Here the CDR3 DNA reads TGTGCCAGCAGCGGCCGGGACAGGGGCTATGGCTACACCTTC. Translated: CASSGRDRGYGYTF.

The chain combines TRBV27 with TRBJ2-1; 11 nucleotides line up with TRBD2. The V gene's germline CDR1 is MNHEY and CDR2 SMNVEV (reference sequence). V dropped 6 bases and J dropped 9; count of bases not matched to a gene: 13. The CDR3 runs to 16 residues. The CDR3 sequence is CASRRGSGRDTVEQFF. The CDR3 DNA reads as TGTGCCAGCAGAAGGGGTAGCGGGAGGGATACGGTTGAGCAGTTCTTC.

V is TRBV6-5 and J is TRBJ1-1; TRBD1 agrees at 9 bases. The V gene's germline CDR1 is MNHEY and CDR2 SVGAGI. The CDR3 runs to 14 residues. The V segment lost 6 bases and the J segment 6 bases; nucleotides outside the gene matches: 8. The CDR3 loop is CASRQGQGRPEAFF. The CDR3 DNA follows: TGTGCCAGCAGACAAGGACAGGGGAGACCTGAAGCTTTCTTT.

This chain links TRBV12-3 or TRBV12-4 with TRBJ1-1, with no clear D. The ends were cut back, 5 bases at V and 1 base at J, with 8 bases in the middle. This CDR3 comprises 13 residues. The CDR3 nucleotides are TGTGCCAGCAGTCGGTTTACGAACACTGAAGCTTTCTTT. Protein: CASSRFTNTEAFF.

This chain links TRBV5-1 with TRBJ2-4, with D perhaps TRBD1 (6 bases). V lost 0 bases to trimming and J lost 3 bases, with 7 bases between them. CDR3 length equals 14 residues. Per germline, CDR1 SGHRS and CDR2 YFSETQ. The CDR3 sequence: CASSLEQGKNIQYF. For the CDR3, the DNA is TGCGCCAGCAGCTTGGAACAGGGCAAAAACATTCAGTACTTC.

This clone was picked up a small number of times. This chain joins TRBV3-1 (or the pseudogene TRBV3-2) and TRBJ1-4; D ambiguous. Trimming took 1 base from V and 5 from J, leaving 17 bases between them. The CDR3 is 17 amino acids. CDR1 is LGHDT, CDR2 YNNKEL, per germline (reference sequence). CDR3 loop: CASSQVLSRKANEKLFF. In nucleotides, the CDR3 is TGTGCCAGCAGCCAAGTTTTAAGTCGAAAGGCGAATGAAAAACTGTTTTTT.

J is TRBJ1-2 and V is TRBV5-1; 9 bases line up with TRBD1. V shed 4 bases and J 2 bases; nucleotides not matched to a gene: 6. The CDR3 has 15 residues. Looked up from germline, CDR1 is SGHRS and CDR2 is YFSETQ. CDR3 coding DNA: TGCGCCAGCAGCCGGGGACAGGGTGTGAACTATGGCTACACCTTC. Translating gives CASSRGQGVNYGYTF.

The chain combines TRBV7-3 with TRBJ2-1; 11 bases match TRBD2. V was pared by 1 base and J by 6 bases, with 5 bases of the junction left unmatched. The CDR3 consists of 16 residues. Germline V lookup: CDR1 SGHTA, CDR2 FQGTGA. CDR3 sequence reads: CASSLRLAGGSNEQFF. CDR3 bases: TGTGCCAGCAGCTTAAGGCTAGCGGGAGGCTCCAATGAGCAGTTCTTC. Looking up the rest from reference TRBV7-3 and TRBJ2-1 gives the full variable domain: GAGVSQTPSNKVTEKGKYVELRCDPISGHTALYWYRQSLGQGPEFLIYFQGTGAADDSGLPNDRFFAVRPEGSVSTLKIQRTERGDSAVYLCASSLRLAGGSNEQFFGPGTRLTVL.

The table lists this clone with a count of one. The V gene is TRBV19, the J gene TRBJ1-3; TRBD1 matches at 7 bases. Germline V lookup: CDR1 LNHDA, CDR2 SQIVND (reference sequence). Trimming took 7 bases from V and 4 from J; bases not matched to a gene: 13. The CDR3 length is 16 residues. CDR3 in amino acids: CASMKPPTGLGNTIYF. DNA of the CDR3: TGTGCCAGTATGAAGCCCCCGACAGGGCTCGGAAACACCATATATTTT.